The clone carrying this T cell receptor (beta chain) has more than one count but fewer than ten. Its antigen is as yet unknown. MiXCR was run by TCRdb on the 5' RACE reads, yielding one entry per CDR3 protein. The table has hundreds of thousands of distinct CDR3 sequences, about 20% seen once. The data belong to a study of identical twins. General study points: Carriage of fewer insertions was seen in abundant cord blood beta clonotypes, whereas memory repertoires showed none.

The germline CDR1 and CDR2 sequences are SGHRS and YFSETQ. Trimming removed 1 base from V and 8 bases from J, with 10 bases in between. The CDR3 extends over 14 amino acids. These same records also appear under a second study, on T cells expressing NK-cell markers. That work adds: It was sorted CD3+CD56+NKG2C+, CD3+CD56+NKG2C- and CD3+CD56-NKG2C+ T cells that supplied the TCR beta repertoires. There were a few donors in whom these clonotypes also led the CD3+CD56-NKG2C+ fraction.

The specimen sequenced was PBMCs. This sequence was found in a woman aged 18-29 years in good health. The V gene is TRBV5-1, the J gene TRBJ1-6; D remains unclear. This chain's CDR3 is CASSLRNSDSPLHF. CDR3 sequence (DNA): TGCGCCAGCAGCTTGCGAAACAGCGATTCACCCCTCCACTTT.